This T cell receptor (beta chain) was captured by sequencing in a study of T-cell reconstitution after alpha-beta-depleted transplantation in children. Trimming cost V 6 bases and J 10 bases; bases outside gene matches: 8. The CDR3 has 13 residues. The V gene's germline CDR1 is MNHEY and CDR2 SMNVEV (reference sequence). This sample's TCRbeta library carried unique molecular identifier barcodes. MiXCR, run by TCRdb on the PCR reads, gives a single entry per CDR3 protein. The table includes around 93,000 distinct CDR3 sequences, roughly 8.3% detected once. The material sequenced was PBMCs from the stem cell graft donor, taken from the stem cell graft. The receptor's source is a human donor who donated a stem cell graft to a child with congenital amegakaryocytic thrombocytopenia. V and J are TRBV27 and TRBJ2-1; 8 nucleotides align to TRBD1. CDR3 region: CASSVQGAGEQFF. DNA for the CDR3: TGTGCCAGCAGCGTTCAGGGGGCGGGGGAGCAGTTCTTC.